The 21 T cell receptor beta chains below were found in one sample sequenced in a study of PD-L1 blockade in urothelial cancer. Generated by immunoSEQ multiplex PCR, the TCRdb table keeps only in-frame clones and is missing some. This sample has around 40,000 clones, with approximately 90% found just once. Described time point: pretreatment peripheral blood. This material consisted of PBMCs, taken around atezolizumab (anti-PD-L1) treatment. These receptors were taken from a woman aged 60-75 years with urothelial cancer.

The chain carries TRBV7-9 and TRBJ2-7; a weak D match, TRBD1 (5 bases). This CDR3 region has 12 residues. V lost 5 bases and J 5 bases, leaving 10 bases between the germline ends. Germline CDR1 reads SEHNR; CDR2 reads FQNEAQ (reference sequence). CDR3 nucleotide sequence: TGTGCCAGCAGCCAGGGTTGGCACGAGCAGTACTTC. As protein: CASSQGWHEQYF.

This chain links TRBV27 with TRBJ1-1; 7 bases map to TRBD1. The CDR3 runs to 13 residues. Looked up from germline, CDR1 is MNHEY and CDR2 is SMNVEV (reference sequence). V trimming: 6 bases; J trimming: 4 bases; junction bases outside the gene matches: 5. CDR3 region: CASSIYRGTEAFF. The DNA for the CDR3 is TGTGCCAGCAGCATCTACAGGGGCACTGAAGCTTTCTTT.

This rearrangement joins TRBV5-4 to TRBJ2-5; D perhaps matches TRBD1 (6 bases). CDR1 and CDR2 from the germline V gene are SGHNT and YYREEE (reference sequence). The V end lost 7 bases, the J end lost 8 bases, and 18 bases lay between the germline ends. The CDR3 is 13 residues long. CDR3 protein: CASAPKTGTTQYF. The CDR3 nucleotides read TGTGCCAGCGCTCCTAAGACAGGAACCACCCAGTACTTC.

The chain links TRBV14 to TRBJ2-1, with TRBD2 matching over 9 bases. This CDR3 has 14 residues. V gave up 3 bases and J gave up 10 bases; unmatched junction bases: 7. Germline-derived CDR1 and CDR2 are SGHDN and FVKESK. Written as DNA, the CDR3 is TGTGCCAGCAGCCAGTCTAGCGGGAATTGGGAGCAGTTCTTC. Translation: CASSQSSGNWEQFF.

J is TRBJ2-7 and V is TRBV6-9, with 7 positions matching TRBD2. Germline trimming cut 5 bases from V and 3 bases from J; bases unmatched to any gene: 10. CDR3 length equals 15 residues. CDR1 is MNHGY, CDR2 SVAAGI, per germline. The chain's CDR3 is CASSEVGRAVYEQYF. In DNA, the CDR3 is TGTGCCAGCAGTGAAGTGGGGAGGGCCGTCTACGAGCAGTACTTC.

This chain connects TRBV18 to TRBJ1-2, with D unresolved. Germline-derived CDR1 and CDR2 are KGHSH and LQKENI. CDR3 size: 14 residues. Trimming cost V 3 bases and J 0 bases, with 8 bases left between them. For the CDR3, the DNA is TGTGCCAGCTCACCTGGAGTAGCTAACTATGGCTACACCTTC. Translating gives CASSPGVANYGYTF. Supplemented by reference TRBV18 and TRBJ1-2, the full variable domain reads NAGVMQNPRHLVRRRGQEARLRCSPMKGHSHVYWYRQLPEEGLKFMVYLQKENIIDESGMPKERFSAEFPKEGPSILRIQQVVRGDSAAYFCASSPGVANYGYTFGSGTRLTVV.

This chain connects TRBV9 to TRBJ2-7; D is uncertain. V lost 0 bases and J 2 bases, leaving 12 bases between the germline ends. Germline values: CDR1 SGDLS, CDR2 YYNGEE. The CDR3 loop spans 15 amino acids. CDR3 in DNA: TGTGCCAGCAGCGTAGGACCGGAGCGAACCTACGAGCAGTACTTC. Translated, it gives CASSVGPERTYEQYF. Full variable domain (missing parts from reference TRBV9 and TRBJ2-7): DSGVTQTPKHLITATGQRVTLRCSPRSGDLSVYWYQQSLDQGLQFLIQYYNGEERAKGNILERFSAQQFPDLHSELNLSSLELGDSALYFCASSVGPERTYEQYFGPGTRLTVT.

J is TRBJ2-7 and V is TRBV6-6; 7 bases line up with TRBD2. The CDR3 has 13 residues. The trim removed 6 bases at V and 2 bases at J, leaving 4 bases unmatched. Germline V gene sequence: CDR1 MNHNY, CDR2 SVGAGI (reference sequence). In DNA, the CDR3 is TGTGCCAGCAGCCCAGGGACTACCTACGAGCAGTACTTC. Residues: CASSPGTTYEQYF.

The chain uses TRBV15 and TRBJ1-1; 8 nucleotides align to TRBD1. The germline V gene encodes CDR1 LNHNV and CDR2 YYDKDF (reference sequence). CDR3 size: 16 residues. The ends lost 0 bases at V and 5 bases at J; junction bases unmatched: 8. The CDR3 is CATSRDRTGSRTEAFF. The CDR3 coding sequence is TGTGCCACCAGCAGAGATCGGACAGGGTCGAGGACTGAAGCTTTCTTT.

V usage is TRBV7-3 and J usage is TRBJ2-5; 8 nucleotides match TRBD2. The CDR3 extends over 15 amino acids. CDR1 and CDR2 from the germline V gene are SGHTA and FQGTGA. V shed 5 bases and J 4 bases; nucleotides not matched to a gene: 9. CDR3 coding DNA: TGTGCCAGCAGCCCGACCGGGACTAGGGGAGAGACCCAGTACTTC. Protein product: CASSPTGTRGETQYF.

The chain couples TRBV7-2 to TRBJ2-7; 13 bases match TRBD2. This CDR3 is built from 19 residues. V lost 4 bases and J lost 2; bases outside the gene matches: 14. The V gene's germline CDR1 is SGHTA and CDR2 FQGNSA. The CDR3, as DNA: TGTGCCAGCAGCTCTTCCGGGACTAGCGGGGCTCAGAGTCCCTACGAGCAGTACTTC. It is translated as CASSSSGTSGAQSPYEQYF. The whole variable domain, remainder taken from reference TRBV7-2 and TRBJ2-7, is GAGVSQSPSNKVTEKGKDVELRCDPISGHTALYWYRQSLGQGLEFLIYFQGNSAPDKSGLPSDRFSAERTGGSVSTLTIQRTQQEDSAVYLCASSSSGTSGAQSPYEQYFGPGTRLTVT.

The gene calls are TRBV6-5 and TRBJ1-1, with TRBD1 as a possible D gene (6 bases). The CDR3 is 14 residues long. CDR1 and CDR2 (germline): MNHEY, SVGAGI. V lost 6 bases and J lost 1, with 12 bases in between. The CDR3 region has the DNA TGTGCCAGCAGCAGAACAGGGCGGAACACTGAAGCTTTCTTT. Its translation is CASSRTGRNTEAFF.

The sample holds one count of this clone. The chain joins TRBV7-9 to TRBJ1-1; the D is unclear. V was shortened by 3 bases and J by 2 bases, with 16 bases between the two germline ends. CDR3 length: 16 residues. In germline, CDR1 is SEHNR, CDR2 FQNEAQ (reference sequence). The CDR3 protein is CASSLAQIPPNTEAFF. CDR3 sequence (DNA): TGTGCCAGCAGCTTGGCCCAAATCCCCCCAAACACTGAAGCTTTCTTT.

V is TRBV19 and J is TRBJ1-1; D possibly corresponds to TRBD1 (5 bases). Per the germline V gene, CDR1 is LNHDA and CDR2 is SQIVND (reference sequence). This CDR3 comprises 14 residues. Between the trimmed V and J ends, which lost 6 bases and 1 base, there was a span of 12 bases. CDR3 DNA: TGTGCCAGTAGGGCAGGGAACCGGAACACTGAAGCTTTCTTT. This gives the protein CASRAGNRNTEAFF.

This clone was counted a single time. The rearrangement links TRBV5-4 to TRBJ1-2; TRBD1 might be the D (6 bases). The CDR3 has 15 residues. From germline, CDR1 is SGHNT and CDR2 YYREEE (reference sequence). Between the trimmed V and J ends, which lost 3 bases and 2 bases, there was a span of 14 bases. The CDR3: CASSSAGEMNYGYTF. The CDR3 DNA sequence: TGTGCCAGCAGCTCCGCAGGGGAAATGAACTATGGCTACACCTTC.

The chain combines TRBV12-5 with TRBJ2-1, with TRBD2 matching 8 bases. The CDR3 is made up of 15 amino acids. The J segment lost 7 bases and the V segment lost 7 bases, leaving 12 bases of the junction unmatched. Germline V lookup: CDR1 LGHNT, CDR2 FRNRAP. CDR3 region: CASARLAGSWNEQFF. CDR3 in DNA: TGTGCTAGTGCCCGGCTAGCGGGCAGTTGGAATGAGCAGTTCTTC.

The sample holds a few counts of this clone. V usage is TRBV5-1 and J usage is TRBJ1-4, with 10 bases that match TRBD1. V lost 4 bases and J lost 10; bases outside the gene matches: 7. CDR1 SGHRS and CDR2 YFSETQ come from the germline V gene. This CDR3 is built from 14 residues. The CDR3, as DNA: TGCGCCAGCAGCGATCGGGACAGGGGTGGAAAACTGTTTTTT. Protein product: CASSDRDRGGKLFF.

DNA for the CDR3: TGTGCCAGCAGCTTAGGCCTGGGAGGCAATCAGCCCCAGCATTTT. Translation gives CASSLGLGGNQPQHF. This rearrangement joins TRBV13 to TRBJ1-5; no firm D call. There are 15 residues in the CDR3. Trimming took off 0 bases at V and 2 bases at J, with 8 bases between the two ends. Germline CDR1 PRHDT, CDR2 FYEKMQ (reference sequence).

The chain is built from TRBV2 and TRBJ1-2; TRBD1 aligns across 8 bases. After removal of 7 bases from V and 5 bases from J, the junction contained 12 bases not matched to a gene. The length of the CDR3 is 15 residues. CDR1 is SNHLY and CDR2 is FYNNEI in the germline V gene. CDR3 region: CASTGQGVYGYGYTF. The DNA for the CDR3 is TGTGCCAGCACAGGACAGGGAGTTTATGGGTATGGCTACACCTTC.

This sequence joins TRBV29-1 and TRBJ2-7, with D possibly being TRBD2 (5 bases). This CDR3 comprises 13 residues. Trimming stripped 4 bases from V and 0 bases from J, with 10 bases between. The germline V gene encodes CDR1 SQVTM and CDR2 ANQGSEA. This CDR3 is CSVVRGNSYEQYF. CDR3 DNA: TGCAGCGTTGTAAGAGGGAACTCCTACGAGCAGTACTTC.

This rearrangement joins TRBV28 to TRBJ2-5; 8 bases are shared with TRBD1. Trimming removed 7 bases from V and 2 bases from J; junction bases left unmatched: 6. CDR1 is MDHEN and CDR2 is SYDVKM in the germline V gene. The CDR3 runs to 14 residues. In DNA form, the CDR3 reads TGTGCCAGCACCCCCCAGGGGGCACAAGAGACCCAGTACTTC. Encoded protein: CASTPQGAQETQYF.